The 20 T cell receptor beta chains reported below all come from one sample, sequenced in a study of CD8 T cells in ankylosing spondylitis. A single record per CDR3 protein comes from TCRdb applying MiXCR to the 5' RACE reads. The table shows 25,000 to 40,000 distinct CDR3 sequences, with roughly 7.9% occurring only once. Sample: blood, either unsorted or a sorted T cell fraction (not recorded which). The receptor source for this set is a male donor with ankylosing spondylitis or in good health (not recorded which).

This clonotype was seen repeatedly, ten times or more. The chain combines TRBV29-1 with TRBJ2-7; D tentatively fits TRBD1 or TRBD2 (5 bases each). Per germline, CDR1 SQVTM and CDR2 ANQGSEA. The V gene lost 5 bases and the J gene lost 6 bases, with 17 bases spanning the gap. The CDR3 covers 13 residues. In DNA, the CDR3 is TGCAGCGTTATTGTTGGGGGTTCGGGCGAGCAGTACTTC. It yields the protein CSVIVGGSGEQYF.

The sample holds many counts of this clonotype. The chain employs TRBV20-1 and TRBJ2-2, with D hard to call. Germline CDR1 DFQATT, CDR2 SNEGSKA (reference sequence). There are 14 residues in the CDR3. V lost 3 bases, J lost 0 bases, and 8 bases lay in between. CDR3 sequence (DNA): TGCAGTGCTAGTCTACTTACGAACACCGGGGAGCTGTTTTTT. As protein: CSASLLTNTGELFF.

This clonotype occurred many times. The genes are TRBV27 and TRBJ2-5; 10 bases are shared with TRBD2. The ends lost 5 bases at V and 6 bases at J; junction bases unmatched: 9. Germline lookup yields CDR1 MNHEY and CDR2 SMNVEV (reference sequence). There are 15 residues in the CDR3. This CDR3 is CASSTLAGVMQTQYF. CDR3 DNA sequence: TGTGCCAGCAGTACCCTAGCGGGAGTGATGCAGACCCAGTACTTC.

This clonotype was found many times. The chain uses TRBV12-3 or TRBV12-4 and TRBJ2-1, with 10 bases that match TRBD1. The CDR3 sequence is 15 residues long. Trimming took 5 bases from V and 4 from J; bases not matched to a gene: 5. As DNA, the CDR3 is TGTGCCAGCAGTCCGCGGACAGGGGGGTACAATGAGCAGTTCTTC. Translating it yields CASSPRTGGYNEQFF.

The chain couples TRBV27 to TRBJ1-1, with TRBD1 matching over 11 bases. This CDR3 region has 16 residues. Looked up from germline, CDR1 is MNHEY and CDR2 is SMNVEV (reference sequence). The V and J ends lost 5 bases and 1 base, in that order; junction bases with no gene match: 6. The CDR3, as DNA: TGTGCCAGCAGTACCGGACAGGGGGCCGGGAACACTGAAGCTTTCTTT. Its protein is CASSTGQGAGNTEAFF.

With respect to this clonotype: A much larger clone lies a single base off, so this may be a read error. The chain uses TRBV20-1 and TRBJ1-6, with TRBD1 matching over 7 bases. The V and J ends lost 6 bases and 8 bases, in that order; junction bases with no gene match: 16. The CDR3 length is 16 residues. Germline CDR1 reads DFQATT; CDR2 reads SNEGSKA (reference sequence). This CDR3 is CSAKSRAGDSYSPLHF. For the CDR3, the DNA is TGCAGTGCCAAAAGTCGGGCAGGGGACAGTTATTCACCCCTCCACTTT.

This clonotype was counted many times. This chain links TRBV5-4 with TRBJ2-5; D might be TRBD1 or TRBD2, each matching 5 bases. Germline lookup yields CDR1 SGHNT and CDR2 YYREEE (reference sequence). Trimming took 4 bases from V and 4 from J, leaving 14 bases between them. The CDR3 is 14 residues long. The CDR3 reads CASSMDFTGETQYF. CDR3 DNA: TGTGCCAGCAGCATGGACTTTACAGGAGAGACCCAGTACTTC.

Notes on this clonotype: A read error may explain this, as a much larger clone is one base away. CDR3 sequence: CVSSMTGNYGYTF. DNA for the CDR3: TGTGTCAGCAGTATGACGGGGAACTATGGCTACACCTTC. The chain employs TRBV6-1 and TRBJ1-2; D ambiguous. The CDR3 sequence is 13 residues long. In germline, CDR1 is MNHNS, CDR2 SASEGT.

This clonotype is deemed medium-sized (0.01 to 0.1%). V is TRBV20-1 and J is TRBJ2-1; 10 positions match TRBD2. Trimming at V came to 2 bases and at J to 7 bases, leaving 5 bases not matched to a gene. Germline assignment: CDR1 DFQATT and CDR2 SNEGSKA (reference sequence). The CDR3 extends over 14 amino acids. CDR3 region: CSARPSGSVNEQFF. In DNA, the CDR3 is TGCAGTGCTAGACCTAGCGGGAGTGTTAATGAGCAGTTCTTC.

This clonotype has at least ten counts. The V and J genes are TRBV4-1 and TRBJ1-3; 9 bases match TRBD1. J lost 2 bases, V lost 4 bases, and 9 bases had no gene match. The CDR3 is made up of 17 amino acids. Germline-derived CDR1 and CDR2 are MGHRA and YSYEKL. The CDR3 coding sequence is TGCGCCAGCAGCCGGAGGGACAGGGCAGAACCTGGAAACACCATATATTTT. Amino acids: CASSRRDRAEPGNTIYF.

This clonotype was seen ten or more times. The J gene is TRBJ2-1, the V gene TRBV5-1; 14 bases map to TRBD2. The V and J ends lost 0 bases and 4 bases, in that order; junction bases with no gene match: 6. Germline assignment: CDR1 SGHRS and CDR2 YFSETQ. This CDR3 is 18 amino acids long. CDR3 in amino acids: CASSLAGLAGGIYNEQFF. CDR3 sequence (DNA): TGCGCCAGCAGCTTGGCCGGACTAGCGGGAGGCATTTACAATGAGCAGTTCTTC.

Judged by abundance, this clonotype is medium-sized (0.01 to 0.1%). The chain joins TRBV14 to TRBJ1-1; 7 nucleotides agree with TRBD1. Germline V gives CDR1 SGHDN, CDR2 FVKESK. Trimming cost V 6 bases and J 5 bases; bases outside gene matches: 9. This CDR3 region has 14 residues. The CDR3: CASSPDREGTEAFF. The CDR3 region has the DNA TGTGCCAGCAGTCCCGACAGGGAGGGTACTGAAGCTTTCTTT.

In this sample, this clonotype turned up many times. J is TRBJ1-1 and V is TRBV25-1; no reliable D call. The CDR3 spans 14 residues. The V end lost 5 bases, the J end lost 1 base, and 11 bases lay between the germline ends. CDR1 is MGHDK and CDR2 is SYGVNS in the germline V gene. The CDR3 protein is CASSREVGNTEAFF. CDR3 DNA: TGTGCCAGCAGTAGGGAGGTCGGGAACACTGAAGCTTTCTTT.

This clonotype was picked up many times. The J gene is TRBJ1-5, the V gene TRBV28; TRBD1 is a possible D gene (6 bases). Germline loops: CDR1 MDHEN, CDR2 SYDVKM. Trimming cost V 8 bases and J 0 bases, with 14 bases left between them. This CDR3 region has 15 residues. The CDR3 DNA reads as TGTGCCAGCGCCAGGGGCATATATAGCAATCAGCCCCAGCATTTT. Translation gives CASARGIYSNQPQHF. Supplemented by reference TRBV28 and TRBJ1-5, the full variable domain reads DVKVTQSSRYLVKRTGEKVFLECVQDMDHENMFWYRQDPGLGLRLIYFSYDVKMKEKGDIPEGYSVSREKKERFSLILESASTNQTSMYLCASARGIYSNQPQHFGDGTRLSIL.

This clonotype was recorded at least ten times. The chain recombines TRBV20-1 with TRBJ2-1, with D perhaps TRBD1 or TRBD2 (6 bases each). Germline CDR1 is DFQATT and CDR2 is SNEGSKA (reference sequence). This CDR3 is 18 amino acids long. Trimming pared 3 bases from V and 4 bases from J, leaving 25 bases between. CDR3: CSASNLGSLGGLYNEQFF. CDR3 in DNA: TGCAGTGCTAGCAACCTCGGTAGCCTCGGGGGCCTATACAATGAGCAGTTCTTC.

This clonotype has at least ten counts. This chain connects TRBV20-1 to TRBJ2-3, with 11 bases aligning to TRBD2. The germline gives CDR1 DFQATT, CDR2 SNEGSKA (reference sequence). The trim removed 5 bases at V and 4 bases at J, leaving 2 bases unmatched. The CDR3 extends over 13 amino acids. The CDR3 coding sequence is TGCAGTGCTTTGGGACTAGCGGCAGATACGCAGTATTTT. Protein product: CSALGLAADTQYF.

This clonotype was detected only a few times. The V gene is TRBV7-9, the J gene TRBJ2-7; D remains unclear. Germline CDR1 reads SEHNR; CDR2 reads FQNEAQ (reference sequence). Trimming took 4 bases from V and 7 from J, leaving 14 bases between them. CDR3 length: 13 residues. The chain's CDR3 is CASSSRSLGEQYF. As DNA, the CDR3 is TGTGCCAGCAGCTCGAGATCATTGGGGGAGCAGTACTTC.

This clonotype appeared a single time. This chain joins TRBV6-2 or TRBV6-3 and TRBJ2-5; 10 positions match TRBD2. Per germline, CDR1 MNHEY and CDR2 SVGEGT. V shed 2 bases, J shed 4 bases, and the junction held 7 bases outside the gene matches. The CDR3 contains 16 residues. CDR3 loop: CASSYVSGRARETQYF. In nucleotides, the CDR3 is TGTGCCAGCAGTTACGTCAGCGGGAGGGCCAGAGAGACCCAGTACTTC.

In this sample, this clonotype turned up many times. The genes are TRBV19 and TRBJ2-2; 10 nucleotides agree with TRBD1. Per the germline V gene, CDR1 is LNHDA and CDR2 is SQIVND (reference sequence). The CDR3 loop spans 15 amino acids. V trimming: 6 bases; J trimming: 5 bases; junction bases outside the gene matches: 6. CDR3 protein: CASSPGTGVTGELFF. CDR3 DNA sequence: TGTGCCAGTAGCCCCGGGACAGGGGTTACCGGGGAGCTGTTTTTT.

Note on this clonotype: With a much larger clone just one base away, this may be a read error. The chain employs TRBV3-1 and TRBJ2-3; 12 bases line up with TRBD2. V dropped 8 bases and J dropped 2; count of bases not matched to a gene: 11. This CDR3 is built from 17 residues. Germline V CDR1 and CDR2: LGHDT, YNNKEL (reference sequence). The DNA for the CDR3 is TGTGCCAGCTGGGGACGGACTAGCGGGGACTTCACAGATACGCAGTATTTT. Translated: CASWGRTSGDFTDTQYF.